The clone carrying this T cell receptor beta chain was seen only a few times. The data derive from a study of T-cell reconstitution after alpha-beta-depleted transplantation in children. Unique molecular identifiers were incorporated when the TCRbeta library was constructed. TCRdb passed the PCR reads through MiXCR, listing each CDR3 protein once. Here the sample spans fewer than 250,000 distinct CDR3 sequences, about a sixth being singletons. The CDR3 has 15 residues. V was shortened by 0 bases and J by 2 bases, with 8 bases between the two germline ends. The sequence derives from a male patient aged 2-15 years who had a stem cell transplant for acute lymphoblastic leukemia, so the T cells may come from the graft donor. This chain joins TRBV12-3 or TRBV12-4 and TRBJ1-5; D is undetermined. The specimen comprised PBMCs, mostly from graft donor cells, sampled 360 days after TCRalphabeta/CD19-depleted stem cell transplant. The CDR3, as DNA: TGTGCCAGCAGTTTAGCCAATAGTGGCAATCAGCCCCAGCATTTT. This gives the protein CASSLANSGNQPQHF.